This T cell receptor (beta chain) was sequenced during a study of identical twins. The germline V gene encodes CDR1 SGHTA and CDR2 FQGNSA. V shed 5 bases and J 4 bases; nucleotides not matched to a gene: 6. The CDR3 totals 14 residues. TCRdb recomputed calls from the 5' RACE reads with MiXCR, one row per CDR3 protein. The sample lists 400,000 to 500,000 distinct CDR3 sequences, about a fifth occurring once. This clonotype was recorded a few times. Its antigen is unidentified. General study points: For zero-insertion analyses, partial confounding could come from invariant MAIT and iNKT cells. The study found that models underestimated out-of-frame TCR alpha sharing in monozygotic twins. Cross-sectional statistical analysis was relied on for the conclusions, without the same donors being followed.

The chain recombines TRBV7-2 with TRBJ2-5; 8 nucleotides line up with TRBD1. Sample: naive T cells sorted from blood. The sequence derives from a man in his fifties in good health. The CDR3, as DNA: TGTGCCAGCAGCCCAGGGGGCCCTCTAGAGACCCAGTACTTC. Protein product: CASSPGGPLETQYF.